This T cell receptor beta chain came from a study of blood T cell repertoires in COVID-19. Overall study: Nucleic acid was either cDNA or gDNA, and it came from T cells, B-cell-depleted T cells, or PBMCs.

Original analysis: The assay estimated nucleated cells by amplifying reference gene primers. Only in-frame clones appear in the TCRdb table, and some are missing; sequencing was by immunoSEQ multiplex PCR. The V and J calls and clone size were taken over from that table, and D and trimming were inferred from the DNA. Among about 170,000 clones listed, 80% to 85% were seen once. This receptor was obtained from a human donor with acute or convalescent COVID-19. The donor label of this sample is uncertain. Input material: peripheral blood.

The CDR3 here is CASSLGGGGPSDEQFF. Written as DNA, the CDR3 is TGTGCCAGCAGCTTAGGGGGCGGGGGGCCAAGTGATGAGCAGTTCTTC. The V gene is TRBV11-3, the J gene TRBJ2-1, with TRBD2 matching over 8 bases. The CDR3 has 16 residues. Trimming took 1 base from V and 8 from J; bases not matched to a gene: 10. Germline V CDR1 and CDR2: SGHNT, YENEEA.